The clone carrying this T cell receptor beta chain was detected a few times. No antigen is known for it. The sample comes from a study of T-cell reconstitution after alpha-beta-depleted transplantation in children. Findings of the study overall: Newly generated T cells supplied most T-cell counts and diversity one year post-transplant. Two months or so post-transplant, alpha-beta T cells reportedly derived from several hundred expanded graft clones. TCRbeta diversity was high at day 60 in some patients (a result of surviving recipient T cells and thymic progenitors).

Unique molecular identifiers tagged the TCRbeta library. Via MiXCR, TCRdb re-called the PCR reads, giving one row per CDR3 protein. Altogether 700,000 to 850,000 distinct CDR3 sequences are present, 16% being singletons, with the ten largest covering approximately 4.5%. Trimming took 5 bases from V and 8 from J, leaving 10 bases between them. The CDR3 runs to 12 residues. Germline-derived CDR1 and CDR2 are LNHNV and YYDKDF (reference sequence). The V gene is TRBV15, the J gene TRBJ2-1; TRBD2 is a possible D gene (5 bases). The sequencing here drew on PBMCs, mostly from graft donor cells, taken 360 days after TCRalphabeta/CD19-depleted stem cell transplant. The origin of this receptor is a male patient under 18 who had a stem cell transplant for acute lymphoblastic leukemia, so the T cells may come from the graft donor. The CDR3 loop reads CATSADGDEQFF. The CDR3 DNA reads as TGTGCCACCAGCGCTGACGGGGATGAGCAGTTCTTC.